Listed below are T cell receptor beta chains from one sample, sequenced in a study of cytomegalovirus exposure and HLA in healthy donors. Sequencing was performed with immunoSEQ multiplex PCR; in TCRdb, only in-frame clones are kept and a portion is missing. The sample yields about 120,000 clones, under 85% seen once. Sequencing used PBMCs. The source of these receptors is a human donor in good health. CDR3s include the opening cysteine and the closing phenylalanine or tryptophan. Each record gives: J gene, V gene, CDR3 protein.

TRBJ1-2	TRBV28	CASNPRLRQGRYGYTF
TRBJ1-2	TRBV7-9	CATPGQGAGYTF
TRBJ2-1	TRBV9	CASSVGVGGRGDEQFF
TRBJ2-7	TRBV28	CASSLWGSEDEQYF
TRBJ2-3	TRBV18	CASSPGQLRTDTQYF
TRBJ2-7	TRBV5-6	CASSLQGNEQYF
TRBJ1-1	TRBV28	CATRTDMNTEAFF
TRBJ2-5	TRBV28	CASSSPGLETQYF
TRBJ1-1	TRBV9	CASSVEQRGTEAFF
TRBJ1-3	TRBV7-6	CASSLRVGAAGNTIYF
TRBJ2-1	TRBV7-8	CASRLAGVQGEQFF
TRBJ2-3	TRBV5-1	CASRDFTDTQYF
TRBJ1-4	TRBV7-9	CASSLDGQGRPNEKLFF
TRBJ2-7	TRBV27	CASSYPGRAWGEQYF